This entry is about one T cell receptor beta chain. The protocol was immunoSEQ multiplex PCR, while the TCRdb copy is restricted to in-frame clones and leaves out a portion. The data contain under 450,000 clones, 85% to 95% of them singletons. This record belongs to a study of shared T cell receptors in the human thymus. Trimming stripped 10 bases from V and 1 base from J, with 13 bases between. The CDR3 has 13 residues. Germline CDR1 and CDR2: MDHEN and SYDVKM. This sequence was found in a human donor. The rearrangement uses TRBV28 and TRBJ1-1; D uncertain. Input material: thymocytes. The CDR3 DNA follows: TGTGCCATCTATAAACCCGGGAACACTGAAGCTTTCTTT. Its protein product is CAIYKPGNTEAFF.